This T cell receptor (beta chain) was recorded in a study of T cells in Graves' hyperthyroidism and ophthalmopathy. RNA transcripts provided the source from which TCR beta CDR3 regions were amplified. The primer set for the first-round RT-PCR of the TCR CDR3 was HTBI. Each CDR3 protein is one row after TCRdb ran MiXCR on the multiplex PCR reads. Among some 400,000 distinct CDR3 sequences, 15% to 20% were seen once, and the ten largest hold about 3.7%. With V trimmed by 5 bases and J by 7 bases, 5 bases remained unmatched. Germline CDR1 is LNHDA and CDR2 is SQIVND (reference sequence). The CDR3 covers 13 residues. This clonotype has at least ten counts.

This clonotype was sampled from a woman aged 18-29 years with Graves' hyperthyroidism. The rearrangement uses TRBV19 and TRBJ1-5; 7 bases line up with TRBD1. The material sequenced was blood. CDR3 bases: TGTGCCAGTAGTCCAGACAGGGTCCAGCCCCAGCATTTT. Translating it yields CASSPDRVQPQHF.